Listed here are 26 T cell receptor beta chains from one sample, sequenced in a study of blood T cells in healthy people across ages. It was with a sample-barcoded 5' primer and a J-beta primer mix that a second PCR of roughly 7 to 12 cycles was run. Each CDR3 protein is one row after TCRdb ran MiXCR on the 5' RACE reads. Of over 600,000 distinct CDR3 sequences in the sample, roughly three fifths were seen once. The sequencing input was blood. These receptors all stem from a man aged 40-55 years in good health.

The chain has TRBV11-2 and TRBJ1-4, with D possibly being TRBD1 (6 bases). Germline CDR1 reads SGHAT; CDR2 reads FQNNGV. This CDR3 has 14 residues. V gave up 1 base and J gave up 8 bases, with 11 bases separating them. CDR3 sequence reads: CASSLVTGGEKLFF. For the CDR3, the DNA is TGTGCCAGCAGCTTAGTGACAGGAGGAGAAAAACTGTTTTTT.

This clonotype turned up a few times. This chain joins TRBV28 and TRBJ2-3, with 9 positions matching TRBD1. Germline V lookup: CDR1 MDHEN, CDR2 SYDVKM. The CDR3 runs 14 residues. The V segment lost 7 bases and the J segment 2 bases; nucleotides outside the gene matches: 4. This CDR3 reads CASKGTGPTDTQYF. In nucleotides, the CDR3 is TGTGCCAGCAAGGGGACAGGGCCCACAGATACGCAGTATTTT.

This clonotype has only one observation. The chain combines TRBV27 with TRBJ2-1; D unclear. V lost 0 bases, J lost 7 bases, and 13 bases lay in between. The CDR3 loop spans 15 amino acids. Germline CDR1 reads MNHEY; CDR2 reads SMNVEV (reference sequence). CDR3 amino acids: CASSLSPESWNEQFF. CDR3 DNA sequence: TGTGCCAGCAGTTTATCCCCTGAGTCGTGGAATGAGCAGTTCTTC.

The chain links TRBV2 to TRBJ2-3, with unresolved D. V was trimmed by 4 bases and J by 6 bases, leaving 8 bases between them. This CDR3 spans 12 amino acids. CDR1 is SNHLY and CDR2 is FYNNEI in the germline V gene. This CDR3 reads CASSGQIDTQYF. The CDR3 bases are TGTGCCAGCAGTGGGCAGATTGATACGCAGTATTTT.

Turning to this clonotype: Its ends do not fully match the called genes, so a read error is possible. This chain connects TRBV7-2 to TRBJ1-5, with 8 nucleotides matching TRBD1. Germline assignment: CDR1 SGHTA and CDR2 FQGNSA. The CDR3 totals 13 residues. CDR3: CVSSRQGNQPQHF. The CDR3, as DNA: TGTGTCAGCAGTCGACAGGGGAATCAGCCCCAGCATTTT.

The table lists this clonotype with a few counts. This chain's CDR3 is CSVEDLAGSYNEQFF. As DNA, the CDR3 is TGCAGCGTTGAAGATCTGGCAGGGTCGTACAATGAGCAGTTCTTC. The chain links TRBV29-1 to TRBJ2-1; the D gene is possibly TRBD1 (5 bases). CDR1 is SQVTM and CDR2 is ANQGSEA in the germline V gene. Trimming pared 0 bases from V and 4 bases from J, leaving 13 bases between. The CDR3 contains 15 residues.

The rearrangement links TRBV15 to TRBJ2-5; D call uncertain. The CDR3 contains 16 residues. V lost 7 bases and J 11 bases, leaving 29 bases between the germline ends. Germline CDR1 is LNHNV and CDR2 is YYDKDF (reference sequence). The CDR3 protein is CATNLGVTARADEQYF. CDR3 nucleotide sequence: TGTGCCACCAATCTTGGGGTTACAGCACGGGCGGATGAGCAGTACTTC. The whole variable domain, remainder taken from reference TRBV15 and TRBJ2-5, is DAMVIQNPRYQVTQFGKPVTLSCSQTLNHNVMYWYQQKSSQAPKLLFHYYDKDFNNEADTPDNFQSRRPNTSFCFLDIRSPGLGDTAMYLCATNLGVTARADEQYFGPGTRLLVL.

This chain uses TRBV11-2 with TRBJ2-6; TRBD1 aligns across 9 bases. The V segment lost 4 bases and the J segment 0 bases; nucleotides outside the gene matches: 7. This CDR3 has 18 amino acids. Germline V gene lookup returns CDR1 SGHAT and CDR2 FQNNGV. CDR3 loop: CASSSGTGSFSGANVLTF. CDR3 coding DNA: TGTGCCAGCAGCTCCGGGACAGGGTCCTTCTCTGGGGCCAACGTCCTGACTTTC.

This clonotype was seen more than once but under ten times. The chain links TRBV6-2 or TRBV6-3 to TRBJ2-1, with TRBD1 matching over 7 bases. With 6 bases clipped from V and 6 bases from J, the junction kept 8 bases outside the gene matches. The CDR3 covers 14 residues. Germline-derived CDR1 and CDR2 are MNHEY and SVGEGT. CDR3 sequence: CASRAQGRSNEQFF. DNA of the CDR3: TGTGCCAGCAGGGCACAGGGGCGCTCCAATGAGCAGTTCTTC.

V and J are TRBV7-8 and TRBJ1-2; no clear D. The CDR3 has 15 amino acids. Germline V lookup: CDR1 SGHVS, CDR2 FQNEAQ. V was clipped by 2 bases and J by 2 bases, with 12 bases between them. The CDR3 sequence is CASSLSNSENYGYTF. The DNA of the CDR3 is TGTGCCAGCAGCTTATCCAACAGCGAGAACTATGGCTACACCTTC. Supplemented by reference TRBV7-8 and TRBJ1-2, the full variable domain reads GAGVSQSPRYKVAKRGQDVALRCDPISGHVSLFWYQQALGQGPEFLTYFQNEAQLDKSGLPSDRFFAERPEGSVSTLKIQRTQQEDSAVYLCASSLSNSENYGYTFGSGTRLTVV.

The chain employs TRBV6-6 and TRBJ1-2; D is unresolved. V dropped 0 bases and J dropped 8 bases, with 7 bases sitting between them. Germline CDR1 MNHNY, CDR2 SVGAGI (reference sequence). This CDR3 region has 12 residues. CDR3 sequence: CASSYSKEGYTF. As DNA, the CDR3 is TGTGCCAGCAGTTACTCGAAGGAGGGCTACACCTTC.

The chain has TRBV29-1 and TRBJ2-3; D unresolved. V was pared by 5 bases and J by 5 bases, with 5 bases between. The CDR3 is made up of 10 amino acids. Germline-derived CDR1 and CDR2 are SQVTM and ANQGSEA. In nucleotides, the CDR3 is TGCAGCGTTCGTGAAGATACGCAGTATTTT. Amino acids: CSVREDTQYF.

On this clonotype: One end of the junction does not line up with germline, which may come from a read error. V and J are TRBV27 and TRBJ2-4; no definite D call. This CDR3 is built from 15 residues. Germline assignment: CDR1 MNHEY and CDR2 SMNVEV (reference sequence). The CDR3 is CASSRIPGPEWIQYF. The CDR3 DNA is TGCGCCAGCAGTCGAATACCGGGCCCCGAATGGATTCAGTACTTC.

The J gene is TRBJ2-7, the V gene TRBV28; no clear D. CDR3 length equals 14 residues. Germline CDR1 reads MDHEN; CDR2 reads SYDVKM. V was shortened by 4 bases and J by 4 bases, with 14 bases between the two germline ends. The CDR3 reads CASSSQLARYEQYF. The CDR3 DNA sequence: TGTGCCAGCAGTTCCCAACTTGCGAGGTACGAGCAGTACTTC.

This chain uses TRBV7-2 with TRBJ2-5, with 7 bases that match TRBD2. The germline gives CDR1 SGHTA, CDR2 FQGNSA. V lost 5 bases to trimming and J lost 2 bases; unmatched junction nucleotides: 5. This CDR3 is 14 amino acids long. CDR3 sequence (DNA): TGTGCCAGCAGCGTGCGGGGGATACAAGAGACCCAGTACTTC. Its protein product is CASSVRGIQETQYF. Combining the CDR3 with reference TRBV7-2 and TRBJ2-5 gives the whole variable domain GAGVSQSPSNKVTEKGKDVELRCDPISGHTALYWYRQSLGQGLEFLIYFQGNSAPDKSGLPSDRFSAERTGGSVSTLTIQRTQQEDSAVYLCASSVRGIQETQYFGPGTRLLVL.

This clonotype has only a few counts. J is TRBJ2-5 and V is TRBV12-3 or TRBV12-4, with D maybe TRBD1 (5 bases). The CDR3 is 14 residues long. The V end was cut by 2 bases, the J end by 2 bases, with 9 bases between. The CDR3 loop is CASSLMGPQETQYF. In nucleotides, the CDR3 is TGTGCCAGCAGTTTAATGGGGCCGCAAGAGACCCAGTACTTC.

This clonotype turned up a few times. The rearrangement uses TRBV11-1 and TRBJ2-5; possible D gene TRBD2, 5 bases. Trimming took off 3 bases at V and 4 bases at J, with 12 bases between the two ends. CDR1 is SGHAT, CDR2 FQDESV, per germline (reference sequence). This CDR3 has 14 residues. The chain's CDR3 is CASSLTGSGETQYF. In nucleotides, the CDR3 is TGTGCCAGCAGCTTGACGGGGTCAGGAGAGACCCAGTACTTC.

The table lists this clonotype with a few counts. The V call is TRBV6-5, the J call TRBJ2-7; the D is unclear. Germline V CDR1 and CDR2: MNHEY, SVGAGI. Trimming shortened V by 0 bases and J by 4 bases, and 10 bases separated the two germline ends. The CDR3 is 14 residues long. CDR3 protein: CASSYSYSDYEQYF. CDR3 in DNA: TGTGCCAGCAGTTACTCGTACAGCGATTACGAGCAGTACTTC.

The V gene is TRBV28, the J gene TRBJ2-4, with 9 bases aligning to TRBD2. Near its end, the DNA agrees better with TRBJ2-5, so the J call may be wrong. CDR1 is MDHEN and CDR2 is SYDVKM in the germline V gene. This CDR3 is built from 14 residues. The DNA of the CDR3 is TGTGCCAGCAAGGCGGGGGGGCTCACGGAGACCCAGTACTTC. Amino acid sequence: CASKAGGLTETQYF.

J is TRBJ2-6 and V is TRBV5-1, with a possible D match to TRBD2 (7 bases). The CDR3 has 17 residues. V shed 0 bases and J shed 3 bases, with 13 bases lying between them. The germline V gene encodes CDR1 SGHRS and CDR2 YFSETQ. CDR3 loop: CASSLDIGGLGANVLTF. The CDR3 DNA reads TGCGCCAGCAGCTTGGACATCGGGGGGCTTGGGGCCAACGTCCTGACTTTC.

The chain recombines TRBV7-2 with TRBJ1-2; TRBD1 might be the D (6 bases). Germline loops: CDR1 SGHTA, CDR2 FQGNSA. The V end was cut by 4 bases, the J end by 7 bases, with 19 bases between. The CDR3 is 15 residues long. The CDR3 DNA sequence: TGTGCCAGCAGCTCGACTCCGGGACACGGATCTGGCTACACCTTC. Protein sequence: CASSSTPGHGSGYTF.

This clonotype was observed a handful of times. The V and J genes are TRBV20-1 and TRBJ2-7, with D maybe TRBD2 (5 bases). The V gene lost 3 bases and the J gene lost 4 bases, with 16 bases spanning the gap. The germline gives CDR1 DFQATT, CDR2 SNEGSKA (reference sequence). The CDR3 runs to 14 residues. CDR3 coding DNA: TGCAGTGCTAGCGACCGGAGGTCGGAATACGAGCAGTACTTC. As protein: CSASDRRSEYEQYF.

The V gene is TRBV11-2, the J gene TRBJ1-4; no reliable D call. The ends were cut back, 5 bases at V and 0 bases at J, with 28 bases in the middle. Germline V gene lookup returns CDR1 SGHAT and CDR2 FQNNGV. CDR3 length: 21 residues. The CDR3 nucleotides read TGTGCCAGCAGCCCGAGCTGGGGAGGGAGAGTCGGATCGGCAACTAATGAAAAACTGTTTTTT. Its translation: CASSPSWGGRVGSATNEKLFF.

The CDR3 nucleotides are TGTGCCAGCAGCTTATCACCGGGACGCTACAATGAGCAGTTCTTC. Protein: CASSLSPGRYNEQFF. The rearrangement uses TRBV7-2 and TRBJ2-1; the D gene could be TRBD1 or TRBD2 (5 bases each). The CDR3 is made up of 15 amino acids. Germline CDR1 reads SGHTA; CDR2 reads FQGNSA. V was shortened by 2 bases and J by 3 bases, with 11 bases between the two germline ends. Full variable domain (outside the CDR3, taken from reference TRBV7-2 and TRBJ2-1): GAGVSQSPSNKVTEKGKDVELRCDPISGHTALYWYRQSLGQGLEFLIYFQGNSAPDKSGLPSDRFSAERTGGSVSTLTIQRTQQEDSAVYLCASSLSPGRYNEQFFGPGTRLTVL.

The chain joins TRBV12-3 or TRBV12-4 to TRBJ1-2; D might be TRBD1 (5 bases). Trimming took 7 bases from V and 6 from J, leaving 12 bases between them. CDR3 length: 12 amino acids. The CDR3 DNA reads TGTGCCAGCAACCCGAACAGGCATGGCTACACCTTC. Its protein is CASNPNRHGYTF.

The chain uses TRBV6-1 and TRBJ2-5; the D gene is possibly TRBD2 (5 bases). The J call is in doubt because the DNA end fits TRBJ2-7 better. The CDR3 sequence is 15 residues long. CDR1 and CDR2 (germline): MNHNS, SASEGT. The CDR3 spells CASSERAAANCEQYF. The CDR3 DNA reads as TGTGCCAGCAGTGAACGGGCAGCGGCAAACTGCGAGCAGTACTTC.